This T cell receptor (beta chain) was recorded in a study of regulatory T cells in long-lasting Graves disease. This clonotype was counted ten times or more. Its antigen is not known. CDR1 is SQVTM and CDR2 is ANQGSEA in the germline V gene. The CDR3 sequence is 13 residues long. The ends lost 3 bases at V and 5 bases at J; junction bases unmatched: 5. Time point defined: newly diagnosed GD, antithyroid drugs for less than 3 months. The TCR library was prepared using RNA isolated from PBMCs. Through Arm-PCR of CDR3 regions and iRepertoire HTBI primers, TCR beta libraries were built. A single record per CDR3 protein comes from TCRdb applying MiXCR to the multiplex PCR reads. Here the sample spans about 560,000 distinct CDR3 sequences, 16% being singletons. Study conclusions and caveats: Exclusively peripheral blood, rather than thyroid tissue, was studied. Among the persistent patients, fewer than 3,000 public clonotypes were shared, more than the approximately 1,000 shared among new patients.

The same data also went into a second study, on T cells in Graves' hyperthyroidism and ophthalmopathy. From that report: A set of HTBI primers served as the primers for a first-round RT-PCR of the TCR CDR3. Progression to ophthalmopathy was predicted a median of roughly seven months early.

The chain carries TRBV29-1 and TRBJ2-3, with 7 bases that match TRBD2. The sample consisted of peripheral blood mononuclear cells (PBMCs), taken at new diagnosis, from a patient treated with antithyroid drugs. The receptor was derived from a man between 18 and 29 years old with Graves disease. CDR3 bases: TGCAGCGTTGAGCGGGGGAAGAGAGATACGCAGTATTTT. This gives the protein CSVERGKRDTQYF.